Each of the 3 T cell receptor beta chains below was sequenced from the same sample in a study of OX40 agonist ivuxolimab in advanced cancers. This table comes from immunoSEQ multiplex PCR, and its TCRdb copy is limited to in-frame clones, with some not included. The sample has about 59,000 clones; 85% are singletons. The specimen was CD4+ or CD8+ T cells sorted from blood, collected in a trial of the OX40 agonist ivuxolimab. The receptors shown here come from an adult with an advanced solid tumor such as melanoma, head and neck, liver or kidney cancer.

This clone showed up just once. V is TRBV27 and J is TRBJ2-1; 8 bases line up with TRBD1. Germline trimming cut 7 bases from V and 2 bases from J; bases unmatched to any gene: 4. The germline V gene has CDR1 MNHEY and CDR2 SMNVEV (reference sequence). The CDR3 consists of 14 residues. The CDR3 protein is CASTGQGAYNEQFF. The DNA of the CDR3 is TGTGCCAGCACCGGACAGGGTGCCTACAATGAGCAGTTCTTC.

The V and J genes are TRBV7-8 and TRBJ2-5; 10 positions match TRBD2. With V trimmed by 1 base and J by 11 bases, 10 bases remained unmatched. The CDR3 sequence is 15 residues long. CDR1 SGHVS and CDR2 FQNEAQ come from the germline V gene. CDR3 region: CASSLGSPSGSSQYF. The DNA for the CDR3 is TGTGCCAGCAGCTTAGGGTCCCCTAGCGGGAGTTCTCAGTACTTC.

The chain combines TRBV5-6 with TRBJ2-5; D unclear. Per germline, CDR1 SGHDT and CDR2 YYEEEE. The CDR3 is made up of 15 amino acids. The V gene lost 1 base and the J gene lost 0 bases, with 10 bases spanning the gap. The CDR3 sequence is CASSLRLPYQETQYF. CDR3 coding DNA: TGTGCCAGCAGCTTGAGGCTTCCGTACCAAGAGACCCAGTACTTC.